This is a list of T cell receptor beta chains from one sample in a study of blood T cells in healthy people across ages. TCRdb reprocessed the 5' RACE reads via MiXCR and lists one record per CDR3 protein. The sample holds about 640,000 distinct CDR3 sequences, about 53% seen once. The sequenced sample consisted of blood. These receptors were taken from a man between 60 and 70 years old in good health. The CDR3 runs from the conserved cysteine through the conserved F or W. D genes are given only for firm matches. Only some rows state a clone size, as once, few, many or a class for expanded clones.

TRBJ2-6 | TRBV12-3/TRBV12-4 | NA | few | TGTGCCAGCAGTTTGGGGACGGGTGGGGCCAACGTCCTGACTTTC | CASSLGTGGANVLTF
TRBJ2-7 | TRBV5-1 | NA | NA | TGCGCCAGCAGCTCGCAGGGCCCTGACTACGAGCAGTACTTC | CASSSQGPDYEQYF
TRBJ2-1 | TRBV7-8 | TRBD2 | NA | TGTGCCACCGAAACTAGCGGGAGTATCTATGAGCAGTTCTTC | CATETSGSIYEQFF
TRBJ2-3 | TRBV6-6 | TRBD2 | NA | TGTGCCAGCAGTCCCTCTTCGCGGGGGAACACAGATACGCAGTATTTT | CASSPSSRGNTDTQYF
TRBJ2-5 | TRBV18 | NA | NA | TGTGCCAGCTCACCCCAATTAGACCAGACCCGGGAGACCCAGTACTTC | CASSPQLDQTRETQYF
TRBJ2-1 | TRBV5-1 | NA | NA | TGCGCCAGCAGCACGGACATGGCCAAGGACAATGAGCAGTTCTTC | CASSTDMAKDNEQFF
TRBJ2-4 | TRBV11-2 | TRBD1 | NA | TGTGCCAGCAGCTTCCGGACAGGCAAAAACATTCAGTACTTC | CASSFRTGKNIQYF
TRBJ1-5 | TRBV11-2 | NA | NA | TGTGCCAGCAGCTTAAGAAACGGGGGCAATCAGCCCCAGCATTTT | CASSLRNGGNQPQHF
TRBJ1-2 | TRBV20-1 | NA | NA | TGCAGTGCTAGATTGTGGAAGGGGAGCGGTAACTATGGCTACACCTTC | CSARLWKGSGNYGYTF
TRBJ2-7 | TRBV6-6 | TRBD1 | NA | TGTGCCAGCAGTAGCCCCGACAGGGGGTACGAGCAGTACTTC | CASSSPDRGYEQYF
TRBJ1-5 | TRBV4-1 | NA | few | TGCGCCAGCAGCCCCAGGAGGACAGTTAGCAATCAGCCCCAGCATTTT | CASSPRRTVSNQPQHF
TRBJ2-3 | TRBV9 | TRBD2 | NA | TGTGCCAGCAGCGTAGGACTAGCGGGGATCACAGATACGCAGTATTTT | CASSVGLAGITDTQYF
TRBJ2-3 | TRBV12-3/TRBV12-4 | NA | NA | TGTGCCAGCAGTCCCCACCCGACAACCACAGATACGCAGTATTTT | CASSPHPTTTDTQYF
TRBJ2-7 | TRBV20-1 | NA | NA | TGCAGTGCTAAACCTAACTTATACGAGCAGTACTTC | CSAKPNLYEQYF
TRBJ2-7 | TRBV20-1 | NA | NA | TGCAGTGCTAGTTTGGGCAGGGGCTACTCCTACGAGCAGTACTTC | CSASLGRGYSYEQYF
TRBJ2-7 | TRBV10-3 | NA | NA | TGTGCCATCGGACCCCCCGGGCAGCCCTACGAGCAGTACTTC | CAIGPPGQPYEQYF
TRBJ2-6 | TRBV5-1 | NA | NA | TGCGCCAGCAGCTTGACGCCGCCCGGGAACTCTGGGGCCAACGTCCTGACTTTC | CASSLTPPGNSGANVLTF
TRBJ2-6 | TRBV5-1 | NA | NA | TGCGCCAGCGACCCCCGGGCAGGTGGCTCTGGGGCCAACGTCCTGACTTTC | CASDPRAGGSGANVLTF
TRBJ2-1 | TRBV6-1 | TRBD2 | NA | TGTGCCAGCAGTGATATCATGAGACTAGCGGGAACTTACAATGAGCAGTTCTTC | CASSDIMRLAGTYNEQFF
TRBJ1-1 | TRBV20-1 | NA | NA | TGCAGTGCTCCCTGGCTGAACACTGAAGCTTTCTTT | CSAPWLNTEAFF
TRBJ1-1 | TRBV5-1 | TRBD1 | NA | TGCGCCAGCAGCCCCCGGACAGGGGGGAACACTGAAGCTTTCTTT | CASSPRTGGNTEAFF
TRBJ2-7 | TRBV2 | NA | NA | TGTGCCAGCAGCCAGGACCAGACTGGGGGCTACGAGCAGTACTTC | CASSQDQTGGYEQYF
TRBJ2-1 | TRBV5-5 | TRBD1 | NA | TGTGCCAGCAGCTTGAGGGGACAGGGGGCTAATGAGCAGTTCTTC | CASSLRGQGANEQFF
TRBJ2-5 | TRBV18 | NA | NA | TGTGCCAGCTCACCAGGAGAGAAGACCCAGTACTTC | CASSPGEKTQYF
TRBJ2-2 | TRBV9 | TRBD2 | NA | TGTGCCAGCAGCTTCGGGGGGGCCGACACCGGGGAGCTGTTTTTT | CASSFGGADTGELFF
TRBJ2-5 | TRBV3-1 | NA | NA | TGTGCCAGCAGCCAAGCCGACGAGACCCAGTACTTC | CASSQADETQYF
TRBJ2-7 | TRBV12-3/TRBV12-4 | TRBD1 | few | TGTGCCAGCAGTTTTAGACAGGGGGCTGAGGAGCAGTACTTC | CASSFRQGAEEQYF
TRBJ2-5 | TRBV5-1 | NA | NA | TGCGCCAGCAGTGTCTTGGATGGAATTGGAGAGACCCAGTACTTC | CASSVLDGIGETQYF
TRBJ2-3 | TRBV20-1 | NA | few | TGCAGTCCTACGGGCGGCGGGGCGAGCACAGATACGCAGTATTTT | CSPTGGGASTDTQYF
TRBJ2-7 | TRBV7-2 | TRBD1 | NA | TGTGCCAGCAGCACGGGGACAGGGAGGGCCTACGAGCAGTACTTC | CASSTGTGRAYEQYF
TRBJ1-2 | TRBV20-1 | TRBD1 | NA | TGCAGTGCTAGAACACAGGGGAAAGGCTACACCTTC | CSARTQGKGYTF
TRBJ2-4 | TRBV29-1 | NA | few | TGCAGCGTTGTTGTCGGGGGAGCCAAAAACATTCAGTACTTC | CSVVVGGAKNIQYF
TRBJ2-3 | TRBV7-2 | NA | NA | TGTGCCAGCAGCTTAGGAGGAGGCGCGTTTGGAGATACGCAGTATTTT | CASSLGGGAFGDTQYF
TRBJ2-4 | TRBV5-1 | NA | once | TGCGCCAGCAGCTCAAACCCTGGACCTGGGGACATTCAGTACTTC | CASSSNPGPGDIQYF
TRBJ1-6 | TRBV28 | NA | NA | TGTTCCAGCAGTTATCACAATTCACCCCTCCACTTT | CSSSYHNSPLHF
TRBJ2-1 | TRBV7-9 | NA | NA | TGTGCCAGCAGCCACGACTGGAGCACCTACAATGAGCAGTTCTTC | CASSHDWSTYNEQFF
TRBJ2-5 | TRBV5-6 | TRBD1 | NA | TGTGCCAGCAGCTCCGGGACAGGGGGCTTTCAAGAGACCCAGTACTTC | CASSSGTGGFQETQYF
TRBJ1-1 | TRBV27 | TRBD1 | once | TGTGCCAGCGGGACAGGGCGGGAGAACACTGAAGCTTTCTTT | CASGTGRENTEAFF
TRBJ1-1 | TRBV5-5 | TRBD1 | few | TGTGCCAGCAGCGCGACAGGGGGCGAGATGAACACTGAAGCTTTCTTT | CASSATGGEMNTEAFF
TRBJ1-1 | TRBV5-1 | TRBD1 | once | TGCGCCAGCAGCAACCGGGACAGGCTGGAGGGCACTGAAGCTTTCTTT | CASSNRDRLEGTEAFF
TRBJ2-5 | TRBV24-1 | TRBD1 | NA | TGTGCCACCAGTGATTTAACAGGGGGCTCGGACCAAGAGACCCAGTACTTC | CATSDLTGGSDQETQYF
TRBJ2-5 | TRBV12-3/TRBV12-4 | TRBD1 | NA | TGTGCCAGCACTATGGACAGGTGGGGGGAGACCCAGTACTTC | CASTMDRWGETQYF
TRBJ1-2 | TRBV6-6 | NA | NA | TGTGCCAGCAGGGGGGGTGGGACCTCTAACTATGGCTACACCTTC | CASRGGGTSNYGYTF
TRBJ2-3 | TRBV7-6 | TRBD2 | NA | TGTGCCAGCAGCGCCCGCTCGGGGGGGGGCACAGATACGCAGTATTTT | CASSARSGGGTDTQYF
TRBJ1-2 | TRBV4-1 | TRBD1 | NA | TGCGCCAGCAGCCAAACAGGGCAGGGGGGATCTTCCGGCTATGGCTACACCTTC | CASSQTGQGGSSGYGYTF
TRBJ2-7 | TRBV20-1 | NA | NA | TGCAGTGCTCGAAAGAGGACCGCGACCTACGAGCAGTACTTC | CSARKRTATYEQYF
TRBJ1-4 | TRBV7-6 | NA | NA | TGTGCCAGCCGCGGGACCGGGGGTGAAAAACTGTTTTTT | CASRGTGGEKLFF
TRBJ1-2 | TRBV6-2/TRBV6-3 | NA | once | TGTGCCAGCACCAGGACTGCGACCCGAAACTATGGCTACACCTTC | CASTRTATRNYGYTF
TRBJ2-5 | TRBV12-3/TRBV12-4 | NA | NA | TGTGCCAGCAGCTTCAGATGGGCAGAGACCCAGTACTTC | CASSFRWAETQYF
TRBJ1-1 | TRBV5-1 | NA | NA | TGCGCCAGCAGCCAAACGAACACTGAAGCTTTCTTT | CASSQTNTEAFF
TRBJ1-1 | TRBV29-1 | NA | few | TGCAGCGTTGTCGGAGGCGCTGAAGCTTTCTTT | CSVVGGAEAFF
TRBJ2-7 | TRBV12-3/TRBV12-4 | NA | few | TGTGCCAGCAGTTTTGGGTCGACAGGAACTTACCCAGGACAGTACTTC | CASSFGSTGTYPGQYF
TRBJ2-5 | TRBV24-1 | TRBD2 | NA | TGTGCCACCAGTGATGAGCGGGGGAGCCAAGAGACCCAGTACTTC | CATSDERGSQETQYF
TRBJ1-5 | TRBV15 | NA | few | TGTGCCACCAGCAGACAGGGTAGCAATCAGCCCCAGCATTTT | CATSRQGSNQPQHF
TRBJ2-1 | TRBV6-2/TRBV6-3 | TRBD2 | NA | TGTGCCAGCAGCCGCACTAGCGGGGGGGTGAGTGAGCAGTTCTTC | CASSRTSGGVSEQFF
TRBJ1-2 | TRBV20-1 | TRBD1 | once | TGCAGTGCTAGCCCGGGACAGCATACTAACTATGGCTACACCTTC | CSASPGQHTNYGYTF